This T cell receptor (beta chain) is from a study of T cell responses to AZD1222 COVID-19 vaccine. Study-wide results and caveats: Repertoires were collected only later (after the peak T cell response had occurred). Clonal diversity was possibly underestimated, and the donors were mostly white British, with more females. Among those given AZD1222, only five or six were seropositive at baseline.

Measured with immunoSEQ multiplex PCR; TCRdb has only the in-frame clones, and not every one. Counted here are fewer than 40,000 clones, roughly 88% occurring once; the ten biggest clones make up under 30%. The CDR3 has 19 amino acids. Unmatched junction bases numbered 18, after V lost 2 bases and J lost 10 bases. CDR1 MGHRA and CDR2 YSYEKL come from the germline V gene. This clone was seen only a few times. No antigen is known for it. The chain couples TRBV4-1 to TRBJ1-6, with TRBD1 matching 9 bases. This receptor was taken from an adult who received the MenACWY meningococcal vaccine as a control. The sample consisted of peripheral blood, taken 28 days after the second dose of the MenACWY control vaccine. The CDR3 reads CASSQNEGRPGQGGSPLHF. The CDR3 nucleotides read TGCGCCAGCAGCCAAAATGAGGGACGACCGGGACAGGGTGGATCACCCCTCCACTTT.